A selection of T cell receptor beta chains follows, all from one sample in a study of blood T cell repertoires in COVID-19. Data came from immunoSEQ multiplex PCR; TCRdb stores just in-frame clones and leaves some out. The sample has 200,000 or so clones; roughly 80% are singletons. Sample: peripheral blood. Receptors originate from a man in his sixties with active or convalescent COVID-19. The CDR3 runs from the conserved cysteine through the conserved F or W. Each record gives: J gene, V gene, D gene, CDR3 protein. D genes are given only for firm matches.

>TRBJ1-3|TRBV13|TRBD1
CGSGQHSGNTIYF
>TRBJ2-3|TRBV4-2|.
CASSQGLVIADTQYF
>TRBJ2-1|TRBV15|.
CATSRDRVSAYNEQFF
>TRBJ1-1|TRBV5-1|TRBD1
CASSMYRGNTEAFF
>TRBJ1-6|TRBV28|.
CASSLRLLGRTTLHF
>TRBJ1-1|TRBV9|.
CASSSQASLTEAFF
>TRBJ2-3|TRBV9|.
CASSVGLTDTQYF
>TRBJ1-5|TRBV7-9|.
CASSRGGAGYSNQPQHF
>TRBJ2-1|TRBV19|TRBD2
CASSIGTSGKYEQFF
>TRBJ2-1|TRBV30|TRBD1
CAWSTTGRHYNEQFF
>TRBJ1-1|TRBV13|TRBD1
CASSLVLRGQRRAFF
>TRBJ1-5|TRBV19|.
CASSRLGQTQHF
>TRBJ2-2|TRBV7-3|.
CASSLSGVTGELFF
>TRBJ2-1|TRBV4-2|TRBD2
CASSQQGWLAGGPNEQFF
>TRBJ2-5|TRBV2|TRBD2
CASSEIAGRETQYF
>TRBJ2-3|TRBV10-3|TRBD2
CAITRSGGREDTQYF
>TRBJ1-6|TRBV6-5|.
CASRRLTDSPLHF
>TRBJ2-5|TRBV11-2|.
CASSQGGLASETQYF
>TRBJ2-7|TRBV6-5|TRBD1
CASRALGTGRNEQYF
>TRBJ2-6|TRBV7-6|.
CASSQASGANVLTF
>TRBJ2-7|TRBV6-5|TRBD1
CASLAPGDRAYEQYF
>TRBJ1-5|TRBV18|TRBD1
CASSQSQGVSNQPQHF
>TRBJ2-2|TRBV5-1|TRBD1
CASSLGTGAGELFF
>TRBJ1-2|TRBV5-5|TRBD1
CASSSGQGLGYGYTF
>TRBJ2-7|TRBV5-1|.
CASSLRGYEQYF
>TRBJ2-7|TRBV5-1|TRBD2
CASSTSGSPYEQYF
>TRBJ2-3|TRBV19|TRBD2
CASSIPSGSIGTQYF
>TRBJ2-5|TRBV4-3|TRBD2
CASSLGEGETQYF
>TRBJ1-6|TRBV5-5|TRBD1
CASSLRTGRNSPLHF
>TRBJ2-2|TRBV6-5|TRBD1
CASRPDRGDTGELFF
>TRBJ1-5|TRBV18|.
CASSPSGVEQPQHF
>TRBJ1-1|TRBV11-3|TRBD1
CASSPRQGDTEAFF
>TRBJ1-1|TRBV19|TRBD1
CASSPDRVLGTEAFF
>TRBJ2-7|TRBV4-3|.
CASSQAPSVYEQYF
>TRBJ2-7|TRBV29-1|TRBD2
CSVGLSGGLYF
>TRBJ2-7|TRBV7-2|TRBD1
CASSPRQGASEQYF
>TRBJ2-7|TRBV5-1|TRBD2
CASRKASGTSYEQYF